The clone carrying this T cell receptor (beta chain) has more than one count but fewer than ten. The sample is drawn from a study of blood T cells in healthy people across ages. Next came a second PCR, run for about 7 to 12 cycles, which used a sample-barcoded 5' primer along with a J-beta primer mix. Using its own MiXCR run on the 5' RACE reads, TCRdb lists one record per CDR3 protein. The sample records about a million distinct CDR3 sequences, 51% being singletons. Germline V gene lookup returns CDR1 DFQATT and CDR2 SNEGSKA (reference sequence). V lost 3 bases and J lost 2, with 10 bases in between. This CDR3 has 13 amino acids.

This TCR was recovered from a woman aged 55-75 years in good health. The chain links TRBV20-1 to TRBJ2-5; a possible D gene is TRBD1 (5 bases). The sequenced material came from blood. CDR3 amino acids: CSARDTKQETQYF. CDR3 sequence (DNA): TGCAGTGCTAGGGACACAAAACAAGAGACCCAGTACTTC.